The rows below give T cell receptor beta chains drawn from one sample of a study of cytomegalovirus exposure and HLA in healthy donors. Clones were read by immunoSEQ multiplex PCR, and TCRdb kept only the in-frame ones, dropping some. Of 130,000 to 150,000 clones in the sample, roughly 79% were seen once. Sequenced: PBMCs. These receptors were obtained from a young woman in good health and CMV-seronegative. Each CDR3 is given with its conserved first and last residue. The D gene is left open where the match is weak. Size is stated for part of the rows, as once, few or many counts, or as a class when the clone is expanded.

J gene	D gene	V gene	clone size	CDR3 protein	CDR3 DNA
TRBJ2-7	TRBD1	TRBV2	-	CASSEMRTGSYEQYF	TGTGCCAGCAGTGAAATGAGGACAGGTTCCTACGAGCAGTACTTC
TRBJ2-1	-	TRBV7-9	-	CASSLGGRTAYNEQFF	TGTGCCAGCAGCTTAGGGGGCAGGACAGCCTACAATGAGCAGTTCTTC
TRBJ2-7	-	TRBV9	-	CASSPRTQGSYEQYF	TGTGCCAGCAGCCCCCGGACACAGGGCTCCTACGAGCAGTACTTC
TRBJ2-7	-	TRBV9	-	CASSVGVQDEQYF	TGTGCCAGCAGCGTAGGGGTCCAGGACGAGCAGTACTTC
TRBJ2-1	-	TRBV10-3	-	CAISGEGGAHNEQFF	TGTGCCATCAGTGGGGAGGGGGGGGCTCACAATGAGCAGTTCTTC
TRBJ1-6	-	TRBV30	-	CAWKYTGSTLTLSPLHF	TGTGCCTGGAAATATACAGGGTCCACCCTTACACTTTCACCCCTCCACTTT
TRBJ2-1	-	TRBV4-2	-	CASSPLGGYNEQFF	TGTGCCAGCAGCCCCCTCGGAGGATACAATGAGCAGTTCTTC
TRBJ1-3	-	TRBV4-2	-	CASSQDGRAGNTIYF	TGTGCCAGCAGCCAAGATGGCAGGGCTGGAAACACCATATATTTT
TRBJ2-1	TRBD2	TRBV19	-	CASSQGLAVIGEQFF	TGTGCCAGTAGTCAAGGACTAGCGGTTATAGGTGAGCAGTTCTTC
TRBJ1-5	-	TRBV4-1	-	CASSPRAGSNQPQHF	TGCGCCAGCAGCCCGAGGGCGGGGAGCAATCAGCCCCAGCATTTT
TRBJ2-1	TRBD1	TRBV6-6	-	CASSYPQRQGSEQFF	TGTGCCAGCAGTTACCCCCAAAGACAGGGGAGCGAGCAGTTCTTC
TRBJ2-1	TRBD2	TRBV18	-	CASSRGVNEQFF	TGTGCCAGCTCCCGGGGGGTCAATGAGCAGTTCTTC
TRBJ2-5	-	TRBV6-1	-	CASSERSGGPQETQYF	TGTGCCAGCAGTGAAAGGTCTGGGGGCCCACAAGAGACCCAGTACTTC
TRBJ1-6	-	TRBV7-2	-	CASSPGRDNSPLHF	TGTGCCAGCAGCCCCGGGAGAGATAATTCACCCCTCCACTTT
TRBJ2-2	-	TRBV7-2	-	CASTRDIPGELFF	TGTGCCAGCACCCGAGACATTCCCGGGGAGCTGTTTTTT
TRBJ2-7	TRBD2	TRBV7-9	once	CASSRSGGYEQYF	TGTGCCAGCAGCAGGTCGGGGGGATACGAGCAGTACTTC
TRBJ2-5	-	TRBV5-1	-	CASSLEGGRAETQYF	TGCGCCAGCAGCTTGGAAGGCGGCAGGGCAGAGACCCAGTACTTC
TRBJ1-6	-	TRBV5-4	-	CASSLWRDGRSPLHF	TGTGCCAGCAGCTTATGGAGGGATGGTCGCTCACCCCTCCACTTT
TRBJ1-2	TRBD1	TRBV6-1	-	CASSEFLLDRVLNYGYTF	TGTGCCAGCAGTGAATTCCTTTTAGACAGGGTACTTAACTATGGCTACACCTTC
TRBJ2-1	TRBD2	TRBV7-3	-	CASSPPSGLGGIGYEQFF	TGTGCCAGCAGCCCCCCCTCAGGACTAGGCGGAATAGGCTATGAGCAGTTCTTC
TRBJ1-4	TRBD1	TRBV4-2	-	CASRQTGTEKLFF	TGTGCCAGCAGGCAGACAGGGACTGAAAAACTGTTTTTT
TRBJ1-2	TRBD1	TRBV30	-	CACRQGYGYTF	TGTGCCTGCAGACAGGGTTATGGCTACACCTTC
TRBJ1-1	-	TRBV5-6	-	CASRNPQGLDTEAFF	TGTGCCAGCAGAAATCCCCAGGGGCTGGACACTGAAGCTTTCTTT
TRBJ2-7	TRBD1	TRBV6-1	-	CASSEAKWQGDYEQYF	TGTGCCAGCAGTGAAGCAAAGTGGCAGGGGGATTACGAGCAGTACTTC
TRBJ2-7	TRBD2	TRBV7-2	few	CASSFGTSGLEQYF	TGTGCCAGCAGCTTCGGGACTAGCGGCCTCGAGCAGTACTTC
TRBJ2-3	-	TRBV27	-	CASSLLKGIPWYTQYF	TGTGCCAGCAGTTTATTGAAGGGGATTCCCTGGTATACGCAGTATTTT
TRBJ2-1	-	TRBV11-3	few	CASSGAYNEQFF	TGTGCCAGCAGTGGGGCGTACAATGAGCAGTTCTTC
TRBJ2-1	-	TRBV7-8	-	CASSLHLANYNEQFF	TGTGCCAGCAGCTTACACTTAGCTAACTACAATGAGCAGTTCTTC
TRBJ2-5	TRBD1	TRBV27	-	CASSYSDRVQETQYF	TGTGCCAGCAGTTACTCCGACAGGGTCCAAGAGACCCAGTACTTC
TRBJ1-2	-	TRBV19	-	CASSIAGGGYTF	TGTGCCAGTAGTATTGCGGGGGGTGGCTACACCTTC
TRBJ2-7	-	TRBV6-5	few	CASSSLPRGHEQYF	TGTGCCAGCAGTTCCCTCCCGCGGGGTCACGAGCAGTACTTC
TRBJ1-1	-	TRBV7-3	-	CASSLSSGNTEAFF	TGTGCCAGCAGCTTATCTTCAGGGAACACTGAAGCTTTCTTT
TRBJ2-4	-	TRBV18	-	CASSPGPPRSSLAKNIQYF	TGTGCCAGCTCACCGGGCCCGCCGAGATCCTCTTTGGCCAAAAACATTCAGTACTTC
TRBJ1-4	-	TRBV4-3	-	CASSQDSGARPNEKLFF	TGCGCCAGCAGCCAAGACTCAGGGGCTCGGCCTAATGAAAAACTGTTTTTT
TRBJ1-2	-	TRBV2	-	CASSELSSYGYTF	TGTGCCAGCAGTGAATTGAGCTCCTATGGCTACACCTTC
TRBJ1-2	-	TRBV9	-	CASSARGEGYGYTF	TGTGCCAGCAGCGCCCGGGGGGAGGGCTATGGCTACACCTTC
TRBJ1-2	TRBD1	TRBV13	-	CASSYIGTGGVDYGYTF	TGTGCCAGCAGTTATATTGGGACAGGGGGAGTAGACTATGGCTACACCTTC
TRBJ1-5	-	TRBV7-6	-	CASSLGTGSEDQPQHF	TGTGCCAGCAGCTTGGGTACAGGGTCGGAGGATCAGCCCCAGCATTTT
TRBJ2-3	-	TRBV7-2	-	CASSVATQYF	TGTGCCAGCAGCGTGGCTACGCAGTATTTT
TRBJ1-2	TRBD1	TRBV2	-	CASSEATDRGHGYTF	TGTGCCAGCAGTGAAGCTACGGACAGGGGGCATGGCTACACCTTC
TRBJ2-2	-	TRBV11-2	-	CASSALGAGELFF	TGTGCCAGCAGCGCCTTGGGAGCCGGGGAGCTGTTTTTT
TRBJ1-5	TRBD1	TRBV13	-	CASSFGQGAGGNQPQHF	TGTGCCAGCAGCTTCGGACAGGGGGCGGGCGGCAATCAGCCCCAGCATTTT
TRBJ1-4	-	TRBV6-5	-	CASSYQQGTNEKLFF	TGTGCCAGCAGTTACCAACAGGGTACGAATGAAAAACTGTTTTTT
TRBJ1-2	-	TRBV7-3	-	CASSLGGNYGYTF	TGTGCCAGCAGCTTAGGAGGGAACTATGGCTACACCTTC
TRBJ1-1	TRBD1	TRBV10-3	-	CAISSGTGDTEAFF	TGTGCCATCAGTTCCGGGACAGGGGACACTGAAGCTTTCTTT
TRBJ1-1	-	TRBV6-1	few	CASSVTEENTEAFF	TGTGCCAGCAGTGTAACAGAAGAGAACACTGAAGCTTTCTTT
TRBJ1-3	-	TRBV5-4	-	CASSSGGTGNVGNTIYF	TGTGCCAGCAGCTCCGGCGGTACAGGGAACGTTGGAAACACCATATATTTT
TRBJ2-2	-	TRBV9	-	CASSISGDTGELFF	TGTGCCAGCAGCATATCGGGAGACACCGGGGAGCTGTTTTTT
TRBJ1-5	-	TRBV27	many	CASSTGYSNQPQHF	TGTGCCAGCAGTACAGGCTATAGCAATCAGCCCCAGCATTTT
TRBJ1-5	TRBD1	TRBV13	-	CASSLSGTGNQPQHF	TGTGCCAGCAGCCTCTCCGGGACAGGCAATCAGCCCCAGCATTTT
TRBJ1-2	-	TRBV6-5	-	CASSETGPNYGYTF	TGTGCCAGCAGTGAGACAGGTCCCAACTATGGCTACACCTTC